A selection of T cell receptor beta chains follows, all from one sample in a study of blood T cell repertoires in COVID-19. Repertoires were generated with immunoSEQ multiplex PCR, while TCRdb's copy carries only in-frame clones and drops some. The sample has around 290,000 clones, nearly 90% seen once. Specimen: PBMCs or T cells enriched from blood (not recorded which). The source of these receptors is a woman aged 25 to 39 who had recovered from COVID-19. Each CDR3 is given with its conserved first and last residue. A D gene is named only where the DNA matches it firmly. Expanded clones are given a class, and other clones once, few, many or no size at all.

TRBV12-1	TRBJ1-2	NA	NA	TGTGCCAGCCACCCACAGGGTGGGTGTAGCTACACCTTC	CASHPQGGCSYTF
TRBV6-5	TRBJ2-7	NA	NA	TGTGCCAGCGCTAAGAGCTCCTACGAGCAGTACTTC	CASAKSSYEQYF
TRBV9	TRBJ2-7	TRBD2	NA	TGTGCCAGCAGCAAGACGGGGGGGTCCTACGAGCAGTACTTC	CASSKTGGSYEQYF
TRBV28	TRBJ1-1	TRBD1	NA	TGTGCCAGCACCGGGACAGGGAACACTGAAGCTTTCTTT	CASTGTGNTEAFF
TRBV9	TRBJ1-2	NA	NA	TGTGCCAGCAGCGTGGCTTCTTCAGCTAACTATGGCTACACCTTC	CASSVASSANYGYTF
TRBV27	TRBJ2-1	TRBD1	NA	TGTGCCAGCAGTCCGACCGGGACAGGAGGCTCCTACAATGAGCAGTTCTTC	CASSPTGTGGSYNEQFF
TRBV7-2	TRBJ2-3	TRBD2	NA	TGTGCCAGCAGCCCCTGGACTAGCGGGGACTTCCAGGCGGATTTT	CASSPWTSGDFQADF
TRBV3-1/TRBV3-2	TRBJ2-3	TRBD2	NA	TGTGCCAGCAGCCGATTACTCAGCGGGACCACTCCGGATACGCAGTATTTT	CASSRLLSGTTPDTQYF
TRBV28	TRBJ1-3	TRBD1	NA	TGTGCCAGCAGTTTGGACAGGGGGCCTGGAAACACCATATATTTT	CASSLDRGPGNTIYF
TRBV28	TRBJ1-5	NA	NA	TGTGCCAGCAGCAGAGGCTACGGCAATCAGCCCCAGCATTTT	CASSRGYGNQPQHF
TRBV3-1/TRBV3-2	TRBJ2-1	TRBD2	NA	TGTGCCAGCAGCCAAGATTCCTCGCGGGGGGGACACAATGAGCAGTTCTTC	CASSQDSSRGGHNEQFF
TRBV10-3	TRBJ2-5	TRBD1	NA	TGTGCCATCAGTAGCCAGGGGGCACCGCAAGAGACCCAGTACTTC	CAISSQGAPQETQYF
TRBV6-5	TRBJ1-5	TRBD1	NA	TGTGCCAGCAGAAGGACAGGGCACAATCAGCCCCAGCATTTT	CASRRTGHNQPQHF
TRBV4-3	TRBJ2-2	NA	NA	TGCGCCAGCAGCCAAGATAACCCCCTCGGCGGAGCCACCGGGGAGCTGTTTTTT	CASSQDNPLGGATGELFF
TRBV5-1	TRBJ2-7	TRBD2	NA	TGCGCCAGCAGCTCATTAGCGGGAGGGCCCTACGAGCAGTACTTC	CASSSLAGGPYEQYF
TRBV27	TRBJ2-3	TRBD2	once	TGTGCCAGCAGTACGGGACTAGCGGGCATCACAGATACGCAGTATTTT	CASSTGLAGITDTQYF
TRBV29-1	TRBJ1-2	TRBD1	NA	TGCAGCGTTGATGACAAAAATACCGACAGGGGTGGCTACACCTTC	CSVDDKNTDRGGYTF
TRBV6-4	TRBJ1-1	NA	NA	TGTGCCAGCAGTGACAGGGGGGGTGGTATCACTGAAGCTTTCTTT	CASSDRGGGITEAFF
TRBV28	TRBJ2-5	TRBD2	NA	TGTGCCAGCAGTTTGACTAGCGCCCAAGAGACCCAGTACTTC	CASSLTSAQETQYF
TRBV5-4	TRBJ2-4	TRBD1	NA	TGTGCCAGCAGCAAATCCGGGACAGGGTCCATTCAGTACTTC	CASSKSGTGSIQYF
TRBV2	TRBJ2-7	TRBD2	NA	TGTGCCAGCACCAGCGGGAGGGCCTACGAGCAGTACTTC	CASTSGRAYEQYF
TRBV10-3	TRBJ2-7	NA	NA	TGTGCCATCAGTGTGGGCCGCGGGGACTACGAGCAGTACTTC	CAISVGRGDYEQYF
TRBV28	TRBJ2-7	TRBD1	NA	TGTGCCAGCAGTTTATGGCTGGGACAGCCGTCCTACGAGCAGTACTTC	CASSLWLGQPSYEQYF
TRBV2	TRBJ2-7	TRBD1	NA	TGTGCCAGCAGTGACCGGGGACAGTACGAGCAGTACTTC	CASSDRGQYEQYF
TRBV4-1	TRBJ2-3	TRBD2	NA	TGCGCCAGCAGCCAAGACTATACTAGCGGGGGAACCGATACGCAGTATTTT	CASSQDYTSGGTDTQYF
TRBV5-1	TRBJ2-1	TRBD2	NA	TGCGCCAGCAGCTTGGAGGGCCGACTAGCCTCTTTGGATGAGCAGTTCTTC	CASSLEGRLASLDEQFF
TRBV6-5	TRBJ1-5	NA	NA	TGTGCCAGCAGCCACAGGGCCCCCGACCAGCCCCAGCATTTT	CASSHRAPDQPQHF
TRBV30	TRBJ2-2	NA	NA	TGTGCCTGGAACGTGGGAGTAAACACCGGGGAGCTGTTTTTT	CAWNVGVNTGELFF
TRBV28	TRBJ2-1	TRBD2	NA	TGTGCCAGCACCCCACCACCCGGACTAGCGGGAGACCTGCAGTTCTTC	CASTPPPGLAGDLQFF
TRBV6-2/TRBV6-3	TRBJ1-1	NA	NA	TGTGCCAGCAGTTACGTCCCGACAGAAGCTTTCTTT	CASSYVPTEAFF
TRBV10-3	TRBJ2-1	TRBD2	NA	TGTGCCATCAGCCTCGGCGGGAGCTCCTACAATGAGCAGTTCTTC	CAISLGGSSYNEQFF
TRBV28	TRBJ1-2	TRBD1	NA	TGTGCCAGCAGTGAGGGGGCGGACCATCTATATGGCTACACCTTC	CASSEGADHLYGYTF
TRBV27	TRBJ1-5	TRBD1	NA	TGTGCCAGCAGTTTAACCAGGGGGCAGCAGCCCCAGCATTTT	CASSLTRGQQPQHF
TRBV5-1	TRBJ2-3	TRBD2	once	TGCGCCAGCAGCTTGGTCGGGGGGGCGACAGATACGCAGTATTTT	CASSLVGGATDTQYF
TRBV30	TRBJ1-1	TRBD1	NA	TGTGCCTGGAGTAGCGGGACAGGGACTGAAGCTTTCTTT	CAWSSGTGTEAFF
TRBV5-8	TRBJ1-1	NA	NA	TGTGCCAGCAGCTTGAGAACAGACGCTTTCTTT	CASSLRTDAFF
TRBV11-2	TRBJ2-3	NA	NA	TGTGCCAGCAGCTTTGGAGGGAGCACAGATACGCAGTATTTT	CASSFGGSTDTQYF
TRBV20-1	TRBJ2-7	TRBD1	NA	TGCAGTGCTAGTGCCCTGGGACAGGGAAAGGCCTACGAGCAGTACTTC	CSASALGQGKAYEQYF
TRBV5-6	TRBJ1-5	NA	NA	TGTGCCAGCAGCTCGAAGAGCCGTAGCAATCAGCCCCAGCATTTT	CASSSKSRSNQPQHF
TRBV28	TRBJ1-2	NA	few	TGTGCCAGCATGGGACACCGGAATAACTATGGCTACACCTTC	CASMGHRNNYGYTF
TRBV7-2	TRBJ1-1	NA	few	TGTGCCAGTAAACAGGGTCGCGACACTGAAGCTTTCTTT	CASKQGRDTEAFF
TRBV3-1/TRBV3-2	TRBJ2-3	NA	NA	TGTGCCAGCAGCCAAGAGAGGCGGCCCCAGAGGCCGCAGTATTTT	CASSQERRPQRPQYF
TRBV3-1/TRBV3-2	TRBJ2-7	NA	NA	TGTGCCAGCAGCCACGGTGGTGAGGCCTCCTACGAGCAGTACTTC	CASSHGGEASYEQYF
TRBV7-3	TRBJ1-2	NA	NA	TGTGCCAGCAGCTTAGCCCAGGGTGCTGGCTACACCTTC	CASSLAQGAGYTF
TRBV4-1	TRBJ2-7	TRBD1	NA	TGCGCCAGCAGCCATGGGGCGGACAGGGTAACCTACGAGCAGTACTTC	CASSHGADRVTYEQYF
TRBV27	TRBJ2-4	NA	NA	TGTGCCAGCAGTTTATTGGCGGGAGCCAAAAACATTCAGTACTTC	CASSLLAGAKNIQYF
TRBV28	TRBJ2-7	NA	NA	TGTGCCAGCGGCTTGCCCCGGGGGGCCGGGGGCGAGCAGTACTTC	CASGLPRGAGGEQYF
TRBV5-1	TRBJ2-4	TRBD2	NA	TGCGCCAGCAGCCAGGGACTAACCCTAGCCAAAAACATTCAGTACTTC	CASSQGLTLAKNIQYF
TRBV28	TRBJ1-2	NA	NA	TGTGCCAGCAGGTCGTATGGCTACACCTTC	CASRSYGYTF
TRBV6-9	TRBJ1-5	NA	NA	TGTGCCAGCAGTTATGGGGAGGGGACTCAGCCCCAGCATTTT	CASSYGEGTQPQHF
TRBV6-2/TRBV6-3	TRBJ2-5	TRBD1	NA	TGTGCCAGCAGTTACGCCAGGGACAGCCAAGAGACCCAGTACTTC	CASSYARDSQETQYF
TRBV9	TRBJ2-7	NA	NA	TGTGCCAGCAGCGTAGCGGAGAGCTCCTACGAGCAGTACTTC	CASSVAESSYEQYF
TRBV7-9	TRBJ1-5	NA	NA	TGTGCCAGCAGCCTCGGGGGGTCAGGTCAGCCCCAGCATTTT	CASSLGGSGQPQHF
TRBV7-8	TRBJ2-7	NA	NA	TGTGCCAGCAGCGAGTCCAGACTCTACGAGCAGTACTTC	CASSESRLYEQYF
TRBV7-9	TRBJ2-7	TRBD1	NA	TGTGCCAGCAGCCCTAAGACAGGGATCCCCTACGAGCAGTACTTC	CASSPKTGIPYEQYF
TRBV5-1	TRBJ2-3	NA	NA	TGCGCCAGCAGCGCCCGGACAGATACGCAGTATTTT	CASSARTDTQYF
TRBV18	TRBJ1-4	NA	NA	TGTGCCAGCTCCGAGCTTCGAGGGGACATTAATGAAAAACTGTTTTTT	CASSELRGDINEKLFF